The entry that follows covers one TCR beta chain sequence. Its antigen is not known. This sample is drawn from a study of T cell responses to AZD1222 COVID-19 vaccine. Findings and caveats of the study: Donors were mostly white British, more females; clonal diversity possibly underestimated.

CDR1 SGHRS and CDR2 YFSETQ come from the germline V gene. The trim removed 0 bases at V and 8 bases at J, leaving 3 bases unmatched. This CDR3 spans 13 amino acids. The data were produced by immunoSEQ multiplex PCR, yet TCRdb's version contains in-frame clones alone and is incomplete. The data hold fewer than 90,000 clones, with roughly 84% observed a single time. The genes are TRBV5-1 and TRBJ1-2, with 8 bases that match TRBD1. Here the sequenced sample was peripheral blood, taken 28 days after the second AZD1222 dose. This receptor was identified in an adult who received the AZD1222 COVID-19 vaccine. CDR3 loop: CASSLGSGGGYTF. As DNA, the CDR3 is TGCGCCAGCAGCTTGGGCTCAGGGGGCGGCTACACCTTC.